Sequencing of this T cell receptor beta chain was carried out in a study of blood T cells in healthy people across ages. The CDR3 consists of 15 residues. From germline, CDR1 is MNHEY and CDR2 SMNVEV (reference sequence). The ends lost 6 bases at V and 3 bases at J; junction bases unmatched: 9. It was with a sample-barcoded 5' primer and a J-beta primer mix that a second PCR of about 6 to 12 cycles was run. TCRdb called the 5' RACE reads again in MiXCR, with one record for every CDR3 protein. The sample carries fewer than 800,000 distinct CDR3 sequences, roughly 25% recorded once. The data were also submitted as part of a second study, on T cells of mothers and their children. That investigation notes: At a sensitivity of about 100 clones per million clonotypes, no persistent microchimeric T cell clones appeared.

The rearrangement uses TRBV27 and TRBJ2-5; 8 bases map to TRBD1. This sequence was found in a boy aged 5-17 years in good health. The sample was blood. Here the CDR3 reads CASRGGGQGEETQYF. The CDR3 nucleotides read TGTGCCAGCAGAGGGGGTGGACAGGGTGAAGAGACCCAGTACTTC.